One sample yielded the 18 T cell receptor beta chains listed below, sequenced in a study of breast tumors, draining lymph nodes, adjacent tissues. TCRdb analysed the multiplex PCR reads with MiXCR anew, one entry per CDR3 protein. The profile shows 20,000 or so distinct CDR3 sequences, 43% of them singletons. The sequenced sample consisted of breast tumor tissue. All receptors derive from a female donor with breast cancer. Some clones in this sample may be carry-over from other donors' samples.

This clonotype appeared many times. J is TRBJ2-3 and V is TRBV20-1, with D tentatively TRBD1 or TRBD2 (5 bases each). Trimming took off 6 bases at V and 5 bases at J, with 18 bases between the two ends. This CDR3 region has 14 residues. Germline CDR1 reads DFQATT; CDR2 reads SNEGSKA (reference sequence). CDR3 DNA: TGCAGTGCCCCGGGGCAGGGCGGAGGAGATACGCAGTATTTT. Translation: CSAPGQGGGDTQYF.

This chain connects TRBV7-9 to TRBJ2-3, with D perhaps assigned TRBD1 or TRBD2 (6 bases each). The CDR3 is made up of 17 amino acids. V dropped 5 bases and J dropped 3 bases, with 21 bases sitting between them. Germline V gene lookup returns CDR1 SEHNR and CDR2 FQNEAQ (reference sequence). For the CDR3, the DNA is TGTGCCAGCAGCCCCGGGGGCCGAGTACTCGGAACAGATACGCAGTATTTT. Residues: CASSPGGRVLGTDTQYF.

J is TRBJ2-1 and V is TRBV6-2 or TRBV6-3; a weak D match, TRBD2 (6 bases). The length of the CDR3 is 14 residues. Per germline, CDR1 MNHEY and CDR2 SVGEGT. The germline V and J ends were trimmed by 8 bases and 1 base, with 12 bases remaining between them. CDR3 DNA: TGTGCCAGCGAGGTGGGGGGATCCTACAATGAGCAGTTCTTC. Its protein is CASEVGGSYNEQFF.

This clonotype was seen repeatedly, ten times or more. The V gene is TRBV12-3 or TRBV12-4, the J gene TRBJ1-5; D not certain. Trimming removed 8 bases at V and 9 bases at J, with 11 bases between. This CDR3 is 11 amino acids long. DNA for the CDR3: TGTGCCAGCGGAGAGGGTGGGCCCCAGCATTTT. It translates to CASGEGGPQHF.

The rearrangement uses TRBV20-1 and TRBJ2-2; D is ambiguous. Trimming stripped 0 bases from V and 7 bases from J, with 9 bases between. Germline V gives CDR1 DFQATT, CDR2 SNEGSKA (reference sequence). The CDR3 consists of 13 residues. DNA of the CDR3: TGCAGTGCTAGAGACAACAGTAACGGGGAGCTGTTTTTT. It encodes CSARDNSNGELFF.

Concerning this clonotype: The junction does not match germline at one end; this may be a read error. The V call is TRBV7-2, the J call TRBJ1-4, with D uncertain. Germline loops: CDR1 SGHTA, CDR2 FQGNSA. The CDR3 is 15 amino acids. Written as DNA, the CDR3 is TGTGCCGGCAGCTCAGTTGTCGGGTCTAATGAAAAACCGTTTTTT. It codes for CAGSSVVGSNEKPFF. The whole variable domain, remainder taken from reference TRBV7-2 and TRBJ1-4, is GAGVSQSPSNKVTEKGKDVELRCDPISGHTALYWYRQSLGQGLEFLIYFQGNSAPDKSGLPSDRFSAERTGGSVSTLTIQRTQQEDSAVYLCAGSSVVGSNEKPFFGSGTQLSVL.

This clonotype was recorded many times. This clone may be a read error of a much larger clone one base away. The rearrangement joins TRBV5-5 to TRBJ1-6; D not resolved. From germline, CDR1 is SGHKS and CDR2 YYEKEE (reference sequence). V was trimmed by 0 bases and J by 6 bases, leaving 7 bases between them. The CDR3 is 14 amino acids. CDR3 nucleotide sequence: TGTGCCAGCAGCTTGGGGCTGTCTAATTCACCCCTCCACTTT. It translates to CASSLGLSNSPLHF.

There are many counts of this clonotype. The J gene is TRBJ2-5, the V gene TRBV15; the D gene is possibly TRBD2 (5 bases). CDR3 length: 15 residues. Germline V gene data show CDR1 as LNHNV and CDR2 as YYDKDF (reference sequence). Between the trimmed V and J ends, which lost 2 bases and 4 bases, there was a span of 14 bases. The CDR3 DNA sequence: TGTGCCACCAGCAGACCCTCGGGGTTCGGAGAGACCCAGTACTTC. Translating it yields CATSRPSGFGETQYF.

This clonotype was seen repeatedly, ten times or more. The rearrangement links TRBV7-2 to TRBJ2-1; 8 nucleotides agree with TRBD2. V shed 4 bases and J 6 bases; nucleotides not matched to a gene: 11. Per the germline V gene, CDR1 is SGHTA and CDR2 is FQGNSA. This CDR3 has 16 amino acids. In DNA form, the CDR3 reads TGTGCCAGCAGCTCAATAGCGGGGACGGTAGGCAATGAGCAGTTCTTC. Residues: CASSSIAGTVGNEQFF. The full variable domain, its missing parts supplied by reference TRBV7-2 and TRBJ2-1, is GAGVSQSPSNKVTEKGKDVELRCDPISGHTALYWYRQSLGQGLEFLIYFQGNSAPDKSGLPSDRFSAERTGGSVSTLTIQRTQQEDSAVYLCASSSIAGTVGNEQFFGPGTRLTVL.

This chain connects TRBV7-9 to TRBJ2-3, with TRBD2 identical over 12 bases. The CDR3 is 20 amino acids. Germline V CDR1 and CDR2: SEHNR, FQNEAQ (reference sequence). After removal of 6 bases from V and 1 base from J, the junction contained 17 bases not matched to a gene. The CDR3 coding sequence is TGTGCCAGCAGTCCAGGCCGACTAGCGGGAGTAACTGTGGGCACAGATACGCAGTATTTT. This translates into CASSPGRLAGVTVGTDTQYF.

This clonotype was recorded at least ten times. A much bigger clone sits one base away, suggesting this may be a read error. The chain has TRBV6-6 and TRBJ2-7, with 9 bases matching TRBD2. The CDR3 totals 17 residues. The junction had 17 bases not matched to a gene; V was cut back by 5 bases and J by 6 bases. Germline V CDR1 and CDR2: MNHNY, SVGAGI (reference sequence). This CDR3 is CASSPVSGSPSLGEQYF. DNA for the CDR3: TGTGCCAGCAGTCCTGTTAGCGGGAGCCCTTCTTTGGGCGAGCAGTACTTC.

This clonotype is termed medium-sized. The CDR3 DNA is TGTGCCAGCAGTGAAGCCGGGACAGTGATGTTTTATGGCTACACCTTC. Its protein product is CASSEAGTVMFYGYTF. The rearrangement joins TRBV2 to TRBJ1-2; the match to TRBD1 covers 7 bases. Germline V gives CDR1 SNHLY, CDR2 FYNNEI. The CDR3 sequence is 16 residues long. With 0 bases clipped from V and 5 bases from J, the junction kept 9 bases outside the gene matches.

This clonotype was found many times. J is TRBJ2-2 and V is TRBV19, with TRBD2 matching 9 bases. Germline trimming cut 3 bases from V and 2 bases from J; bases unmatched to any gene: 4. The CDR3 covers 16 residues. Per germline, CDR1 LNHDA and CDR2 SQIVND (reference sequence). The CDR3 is CASSILAGHNTGELFF. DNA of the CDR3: TGTGCCAGTAGTATCCTAGCGGGACACAACACCGGGGAGCTGTTTTTT.

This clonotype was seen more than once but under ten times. CDR3 nucleotide sequence: TGTGCCAGCAGCTCAGCCTATACGCAGTATTTT. Protein: CASSSAYTQYF. The chain links TRBV11-1 to TRBJ2-3; the D is unclear. The CDR3 contains 11 residues. CDR1 and CDR2 (germline): SGHAT, FQDESV (reference sequence). V shed 4 bases and J shed 7 bases, with 6 bases lying between them.

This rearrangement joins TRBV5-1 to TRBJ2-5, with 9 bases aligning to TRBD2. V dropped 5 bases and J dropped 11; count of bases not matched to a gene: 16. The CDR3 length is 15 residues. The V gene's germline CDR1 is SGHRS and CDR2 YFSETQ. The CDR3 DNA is TGCGCCAGCAGTAGCGGGAGCGGATCTGAAGAGCCTCAGTACTTC. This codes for CASSSGSGSEEPQYF. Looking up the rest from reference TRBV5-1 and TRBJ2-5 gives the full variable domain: KAGVTQTPRYLIKTRGQQVTLSCSPISGHRSVSWYQQTPGQGLQFLFEYFSETQRNKGNFPGRFSGRQFSNSRSEMNVSTLELGDSALYLCASSSGSGSEEPQYFGPGTRLLVL.

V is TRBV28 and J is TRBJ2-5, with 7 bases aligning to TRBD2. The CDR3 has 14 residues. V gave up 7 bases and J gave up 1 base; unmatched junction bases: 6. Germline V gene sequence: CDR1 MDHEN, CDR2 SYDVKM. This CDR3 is CASTDREGQETQYF. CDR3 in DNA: TGTGCCAGCACCGATAGGGAGGGCCAAGAGACCCAGTACTTC.

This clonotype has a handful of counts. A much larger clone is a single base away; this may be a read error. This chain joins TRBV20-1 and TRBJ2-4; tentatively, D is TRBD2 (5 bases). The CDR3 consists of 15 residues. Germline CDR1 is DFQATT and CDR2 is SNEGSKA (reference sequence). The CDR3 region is CSAGPWTLATNIQYF. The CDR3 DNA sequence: TGCAGTGCCGGGCCCTGGACTCTGGCCACAAACATTCAGTACTTC.

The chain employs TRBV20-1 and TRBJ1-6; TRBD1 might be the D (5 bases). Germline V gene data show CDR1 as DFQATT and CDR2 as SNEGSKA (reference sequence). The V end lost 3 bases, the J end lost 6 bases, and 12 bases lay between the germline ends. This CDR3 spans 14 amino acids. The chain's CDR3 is CSASLARVNSPLHF. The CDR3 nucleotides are TGCAGTGCTAGTTTAGCCAGGGTTAATTCACCCCTCCACTTT.